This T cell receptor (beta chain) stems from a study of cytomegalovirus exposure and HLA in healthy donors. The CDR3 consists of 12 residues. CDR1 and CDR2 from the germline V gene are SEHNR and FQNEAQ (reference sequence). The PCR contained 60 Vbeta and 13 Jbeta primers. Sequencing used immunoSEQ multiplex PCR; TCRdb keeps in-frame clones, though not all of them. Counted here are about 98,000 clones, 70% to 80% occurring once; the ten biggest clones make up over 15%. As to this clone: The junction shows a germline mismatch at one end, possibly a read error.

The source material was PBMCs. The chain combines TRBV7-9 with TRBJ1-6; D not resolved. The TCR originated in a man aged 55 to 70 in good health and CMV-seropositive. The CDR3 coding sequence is TGTTCCAGCAGCTTACAAAATTCACCCCTCCACTTT. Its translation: CSSSLQNSPLHF.